This entry is about one T cell receptor beta chain. Germline V CDR1 and CDR2: SGHVS, FQNEAQ. This CDR3 region has 19 residues. TCR libraries were prepared from roughly 3,300 ng total RNA each. Template switching appended UMIs that held a 6-nucleotide sample barcode. TCRdb re-analyzed the 5' RACE reads; it lists each CDR3 protein once, without DNA. The listing records fewer than 550,000 distinct CDR3 sequences. These data come from a study of monozygotic twins with inflammatory bowel disease. Input material: blood. This TCR derives from a human donor with ulcerative colitis or Crohn's disease, or a healthy co-twin of an affected twin (not recorded which). The rearrangement uses TRBV7-8 and TRBJ2-1; with no DNA, the TCRdb D assignment of TRBD1 cannot be verified. The CDR3 reads CASSSVDPQSGSPYNEQFF. Complete variable domain (other parts from reference TRBV7-8 and TRBJ2-1): GAGVSQSPRYKVAKRGQDVALRCDPISGHVSLFWYQQALGQGPEFLTYFQNEAQLDKSGLPSDRFFAERPEGSVSTLKIQRTQQEDSAVYLCASSSVDPQSGSPYNEQFFGPGTRLTVL.